The clone carrying this T cell receptor (beta chain) appeared many times. Deletions cut 5 bases from V and 1 base from J, with 6 bases between. The CDR3 is 13 amino acids. Germline loops: CDR1 SGHVS, CDR2 FNYEAQ. This record comes from a study of T cell repertoires in cytomegalovirus infection. TCRdb used MiXCR to reprocess the reads, holding one entry per CDR3 protein. The data contain fewer than 400,000 distinct CDR3 sequences, about a sixth of them singletons. The chain employs TRBV7-6 and TRBJ1-5, with D unresolved. The source is a human donor in good health (CMV status not recorded). Some clones in this sample may be carry-over from other donors' samples. Source material: PBMCs. The CDR3 region has the DNA TGTGCCAGCAGCGTGGGGAGCAATCAGCCCCAGCATTTT. As protein: CASSVGSNQPQHF. Supplemented by reference TRBV7-6 and TRBJ1-5, the full variable domain reads GAGVSQSPRYKVTKRGQDVALRCDPISGHVSLYWYRQALGQGPEFLTYFNYEAQQDKSGLPNDRFSAERPEGSISTLTIQRTEQRDSAMYRCASSVGSNQPQHFGDGTRLSIL.